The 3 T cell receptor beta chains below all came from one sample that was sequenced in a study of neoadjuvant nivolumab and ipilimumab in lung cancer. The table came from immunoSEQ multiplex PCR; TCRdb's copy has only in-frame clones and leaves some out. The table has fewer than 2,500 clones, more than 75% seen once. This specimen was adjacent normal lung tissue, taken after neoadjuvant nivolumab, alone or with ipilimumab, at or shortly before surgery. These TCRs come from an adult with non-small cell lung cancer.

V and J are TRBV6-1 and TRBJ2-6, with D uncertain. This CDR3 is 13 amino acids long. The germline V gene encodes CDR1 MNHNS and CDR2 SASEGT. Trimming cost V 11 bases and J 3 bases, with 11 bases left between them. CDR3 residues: CAGIGRGANVLTF. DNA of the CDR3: TGTGCCGGTATCGGACGTGGGGCCAACGTCCTGACTTTC.

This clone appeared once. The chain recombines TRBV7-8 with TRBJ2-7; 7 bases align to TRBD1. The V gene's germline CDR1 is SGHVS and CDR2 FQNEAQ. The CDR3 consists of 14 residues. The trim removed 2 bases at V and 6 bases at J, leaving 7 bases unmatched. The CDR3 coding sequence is TGTGCCAGCAGCTTATCAACAGGGGTAGGCGAGCAGTACTTC. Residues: CASSLSTGVGEQYF.

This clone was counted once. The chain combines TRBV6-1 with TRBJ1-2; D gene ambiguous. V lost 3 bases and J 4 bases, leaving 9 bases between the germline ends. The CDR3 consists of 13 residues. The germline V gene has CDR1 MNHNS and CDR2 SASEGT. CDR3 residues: CASSDNQAYGYTF. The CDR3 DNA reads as TGTGCCAGCAGTGATAATCAAGCCTATGGCTACACCTTC.